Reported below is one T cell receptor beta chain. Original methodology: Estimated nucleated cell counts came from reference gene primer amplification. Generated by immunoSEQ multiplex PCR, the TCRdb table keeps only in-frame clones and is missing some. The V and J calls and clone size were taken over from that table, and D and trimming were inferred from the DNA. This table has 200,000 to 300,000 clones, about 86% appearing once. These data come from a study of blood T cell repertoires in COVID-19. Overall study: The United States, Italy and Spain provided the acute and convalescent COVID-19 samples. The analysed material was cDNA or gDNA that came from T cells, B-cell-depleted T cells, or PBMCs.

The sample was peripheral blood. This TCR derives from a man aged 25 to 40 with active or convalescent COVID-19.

Here the CDR3 reads CASSQERQGGEAFF. The CDR3 DNA sequence: TGCGCCAGCAGCCAAGAACGCCAGGGCGGTGAAGCTTTCTTT. The genes are TRBV4-1 and TRBJ1-1, with a weak D call TRBD1 (5 bases). V shed 0 bases and J shed 7 bases, with 12 bases lying between them. CDR1 MGHRA and CDR2 YSYEKL come from the germline V gene. The CDR3 consists of 14 residues.